These 20 T cell receptor beta chains were sequenced from one sample in a study of T cell repertoires in cytomegalovirus infection. TCRdb processed the reads anew with MiXCR; each CDR3 protein has one entry. The sample shows roughly 700,000 distinct CDR3 sequences, roughly 30% of them seen only once. Their recognized antigens are unknown. Sample: cultured PBMCs, taken from culture after CMV antigen stimulation. These receptors came from a human donor in good health (CMV status not recorded). Some clones in this sample may be carry-over from other donors' samples.

As concerns this clonotype: This may come from a read error, since a much larger clone is one base off. This chain uses TRBV7-6 with TRBJ1-4; possible D gene TRBD1, 5 bases. Germline CDR1 is SGHVS and CDR2 is FNYEAQ. This CDR3 has 19 amino acids. The CDR3 loop is CGSSLSRRSAITGTEKLFF. The CDR3 DNA sequence: TGTGGCAGCAGCTTAAGTCGGCGATCCGCCATAACCGGGACTGAAAAACTGTTTTTT.

This clonotype was seen more than once but under ten times. J is TRBJ2-1 and V is TRBV7-8; D is ambiguous. The CDR3 is 14 amino acids. The germline gives CDR1 SGHVS, CDR2 FQNEAQ. Trimming took 2 bases from V and 7 from J, leaving 12 bases between them. In DNA, the CDR3 is TGTGCCAGCAGCTTAAGGGCATGGGTAAATGAGCAGTTCTTC. Translated: CASSLRAWVNEQFF.

This clonotype came up a few times. This rearrangement joins TRBV6-2 or TRBV6-3 to TRBJ1-2; D gene uncertain. Germline V gene data show CDR1 as MNHEY and CDR2 as SVGEGT. The V end lost 6 bases, the J end lost 1 base, and 9 bases lay between the germline ends. The CDR3 totals 13 residues. The CDR3 DNA reads as TGTGCCAGCAGCTCCAGGAGTAACTATGGCTACACCTTC. Residues: CASSSRSNYGYTF.

For this clonotype: One end of the junction does not line up with germline, which may come from a read error. This chain links TRBV7-4 with TRBJ2-7; the D gene is possibly TRBD2 (5 bases). The CDR3 sequence is 12 residues long. From germline, CDR1 is SGHVT and CDR2 SQSDAQ. As DNA, the CDR3 is TGTGCCAGAAGCTTAGTCGGGGAAGAGCAGTACTTC. Its translation is CARSLVGEEQYF. The whole variable domain, remainder taken from reference TRBV7-4 and TRBJ2-7, is GAGVSQSPRYKVAKRGRDVALRCDSISGHVTLYWYRQTLGQGSEVLTYSQSDAQRDKSGRPSGRFSAERPERSVSTLKIQRTEQGDSAVYLCARSLVGEEQYFGPGTRLTVT.

This rearrangement joins TRBV6-2 or TRBV6-3 to TRBJ1-1, with TRBD1 as a possible D gene (5 bases). The germline V and J ends were trimmed by 7 bases and 6 bases, with 15 bases remaining between them. This CDR3 spans 13 amino acids. Germline CDR1 MNHEY, CDR2 SVGEGT. The CDR3 is CASTSPGGAEAFF. DNA for the CDR3: TGTGCCAGCACCTCACCGGGGGGGGCTGAAGCTTTCTTT.

V and J are TRBV6-8 and TRBJ2-1, with 10 positions matching TRBD2. The CDR3 totals 17 residues. Trimming removed 0 bases from V and 2 bases from J; junction bases left unmatched: 4. Germline lookup yields CDR1 MNHGY and CDR2 SAAAGT. The CDR3 DNA follows: TGTGCCAGCAGTTACTCGCTAGCGGGAGCCACCTACAATGAGCAGTTCTTC. Its translation is CASSYSLAGATYNEQFF.

The table lists this clonotype with many counts. The chain links TRBV7-2 to TRBJ2-5, with no clear D. This CDR3 is 12 amino acids long. In germline, CDR1 is SGHTA, CDR2 FQGNSA. V was pared by 5 bases and J by 5 bases, with 9 bases between. CDR3 in amino acids: CASSTSWETQYF. In DNA form, the CDR3 reads TGTGCCAGCAGCACCTCTTGGGAGACCCAGTACTTC.

In its sample, this clonotype was seen many times. Germline and junction disagree at one end, which may indicate a read error. This chain uses TRBV7-2 with TRBJ1-4; D perhaps matches TRBD1 (5 bases). The V gene's germline CDR1 is SGHTA and CDR2 FQGNSA. The CDR3 covers 14 residues. The CDR3 sequence is CASSARGNNGKLFF. The DNA for the CDR3 is TGTGCCAGCAGCGCCCGGGGGAACAATGGAAAACTGTTTTTT.

This clonotype was observed a handful of times. The chain is built from TRBV7-2 and TRBJ1-5; TRBD1 aligns across 9 bases. Trimming removed 4 bases from V and 1 base from J; junction bases left unmatched: 2. CDR3 length equals 15 residues. Germline CDR1 is SGHTA and CDR2 is FQGNSA. The CDR3 sequence: CASSYRGRSNQPQHF. In DNA form, the CDR3 reads TGTGCCAGCAGCTACAGGGGGCGAAGCAATCAGCCCCAGCATTTT. Full variable domain (remainder filled in from reference TRBV7-2 and TRBJ1-5): GAGVSQSPSNKVTEKGKDVELRCDPISGHTALYWYRQSLGQGLEFLIYFQGNSAPDKSGLPSDRFSAERTGGSVSTLTIQRTQQEDSAVYLCASSYRGRSNQPQHFGDGTRLSIL.

The rearrangement joins TRBV12-5 to TRBJ2-1; the match to TRBD2 covers 7 bases. CDR3 size: 16 residues. Germline-derived CDR1 and CDR2 are LGHNT and FRNRAP. V was pared by 7 bases and J by 2 bases, with 11 bases of the junction left unmatched. The CDR3 reads CASAARAGVAYNEQFF. The CDR3 coding sequence is TGTGCTAGTGCCGCACGGGCGGGAGTCGCCTACAATGAGCAGTTCTTC.

The chain joins TRBV15 to TRBJ1-1; D remains ambiguous. V was pared by 4 bases and J by 1 base, with 10 bases between. Germline loops: CDR1 LNHNV, CDR2 YYDKDF (reference sequence). There are 14 residues in the CDR3. CDR3 sequence: CATSIVGGNTEAFF. The CDR3 DNA is TGTGCCACCAGCATAGTTGGAGGGAACACTGAAGCTTTCTTT. Together with reference TRBV15 and TRBJ1-1, the CDR3 gives the full variable domain: DAMVIQNPRYQVTQFGKPVTLSCSQTLNHNVMYWYQQKSSQAPKLLFHYYDKDFNNEADTPDNFQSRRPNTSFCFLDIRSPGLGDTAMYLCATSIVGGNTEAFFGQGTRLTVV.

This clonotype was counted between two and nine times. The gene calls are TRBV19 and TRBJ2-2; D unresolved. The CDR3 is 14 amino acids. CDR1 and CDR2 (germline): LNHDA, SQIVND (reference sequence). Trimming took 4 bases from V and 4 from J, leaving 10 bases between them. The CDR3 reads CASSKDPITGELFF. CDR3 sequence (DNA): TGTGCCAGTAGTAAGGATCCTATCACCGGGGAGCTGTTTTTT.

This chain connects TRBV5-4 to TRBJ2-5; 12 nucleotides agree with TRBD2. V was clipped by 0 bases and J by 4 bases; unmatched bases: 7. This CDR3 is 17 amino acids long. CDR1 is SGHNT, CDR2 YYREEE, per germline (reference sequence). CDR3 DNA sequence: TGTGCCAGCAGCTTGGCGACTAGCGGGAGTCTGGGAGAGACCCAGTACTTC. This encodes CASSLATSGSLGETQYF.

This chain links TRBV20-1 with TRBJ1-2; possibly TRBD1 for D (5 bases). Germline V CDR1 and CDR2: DFQATT, SNEGSKA (reference sequence). V was clipped by 5 bases and J by 3 bases, with 13 bases between them. The CDR3 is made up of 13 amino acids. Written as DNA, the CDR3 is TGCAGTGCTGTCGACAGACGCCACTATGGCTACACCTTC. As protein: CSAVDRRHYGYTF.

This clonotype has a handful of counts. The gene calls are TRBV7-2 and TRBJ2-7, with 7 bases that match TRBD1. The length of the CDR3 is 13 residues. The V gene end was trimmed by 5 bases and the J gene end by 5 bases; junction bases not matched to a gene: 6. Germline CDR1 SGHTA, CDR2 FQGNSA. CDR3 protein: CASSRRQGHEQYF. CDR3 DNA: TGTGCCAGCAGCCGACGACAGGGCCACGAGCAGTACTTC.

This clonotype was counted a few times. The rearrangement joins TRBV6-1 to TRBJ2-6; perhaps TRBD1 as D (6 bases). The CDR3 runs 20 residues. The germline V gene encodes CDR1 MNHNS and CDR2 SASEGT. Trimming pared 4 bases from V and 1 base from J, leaving 23 bases between. CDR3 nucleotide sequence: TGTGCCAGCAGTGTCCTCGGTCTGGGGGCTGGGGCTTCTGGGGCCAACGTCCTGACTTTC. Translation gives CASSVLGLGAGASGANVLTF.

The chain joins TRBV7-8 to TRBJ2-5; no clear D gene. V lost 4 bases, J lost 2 bases, and 17 bases lay in between. Germline V CDR1 and CDR2: SGHVS, FQNEAQ. The CDR3 is 16 amino acids. The CDR3 here is CASSSSDTYLQETQYF. Written as DNA, the CDR3 is TGTGCCAGCAGCTCCTCCGACACTTACCTACAAGAGACCCAGTACTTC.

A few counts support this clonotype. The gene calls are TRBV19 and TRBJ2-7, with 8 bases lining up with TRBD1. CDR3 length: 14 amino acids. The trim removed 8 bases at V and 0 bases at J, leaving 6 bases unmatched. Germline CDR1 reads LNHDA; CDR2 reads SQIVND (reference sequence). The CDR3 DNA sequence: TGTGCCAGTTCGACAGGGGAGACCTCCTACGAGCAGTACTTC. Residues: CASSTGETSYEQYF.

The chain has TRBV12-3 or TRBV12-4 and TRBJ2-1; D might be TRBD2 (5 bases). CDR3 length equals 13 residues. V lost 11 bases to trimming and J lost 0 bases, with 11 bases between them. The CDR3 region is CADGEYSYNEQFF. CDR3 DNA sequence: TGTGCCGACGGGGAATACTCCTACAATGAGCAGTTCTTC.

This chain links TRBV28 with TRBJ2-7; 9 bases line up with TRBD1. Trimming took 8 bases from V and 3 from J; bases not matched to a gene: 11. The CDR3 length is 15 residues. Germline V CDR1 and CDR2: MDHEN, SYDVKM. CDR3 nucleotides: TGTGCCAGCCAGATACCGGGACAGGGTATCTACGAGCAGTACTTC. It is translated as CASQIPGQGIYEQYF.